Listed below are T cell receptor beta chains from one sample, sequenced in a study of Graves' ophthalmopathy and Graves' hyperthyroidism. TCRdb re-derived calls from the multiplex PCR reads in MiXCR, one entry per CDR3 protein. The data show 240,000 or so distinct CDR3 sequences, around 50% seen once. Source material: peripheral blood. These receptors were collected from an adult man with Graves' ophthalmopathy. The CDR3 runs from the conserved cysteine through the conserved F or W. D genes are given only for firm matches. For some rows the clone size is stated as once, few or many, or as a class when expanded; others skip it.

TGTGCCAGTAGTCTACCCGCAGGGACACTTAGCAATCAGCCCCAGCATTTT CASSLPAGTLSNQPQHF TRBV19 - TRBJ1-5 -
TGTGCCAGCAGTGGACAGCAGAACACTGAAAAACTGTTTTTT CASSGQQNTEKLFF TRBV2 - TRBJ1-4 -
TGTGCCAGTAGTATGATAGGGCAGGCTTATGGCTACACCTTC CASSMIGQAYGYTF TRBV19 - TRBJ1-2 -
TGTGCCAGCAGTGAGTCTAACGGGACCGAGCAGTACTTC CASSESNGTEQYF TRBV6-4 - TRBJ2-7 -
TGCAGTGCTAGAGATCGGACAGGGGAGGCTCAGCCCCAGCATTTT CSARDRTGEAQPQHF TRBV20-1 - TRBJ1-5 TRBD1
TGTGCCACCAGGAGCGGGGGGAAAAGCGACGAGCAGTACTTC CATRSGGKSDEQYF TRBV10-3 few TRBJ2-7 TRBD2
TGTGCCAGCAACGCGGACATGAACACTGAAGCTTTCTTT CASNADMNTEAFF TRBV2 many TRBJ1-1 -
TGTGCCAGCAGGCCCGATTGGAGATCTGGCTACACCTTC CASRPDWRSGYTF TRBV2 - TRBJ1-2 -
TGCGCCAGCAGCTTGATCGGGGAATCGCCTGGAAACACCATATATTTT CASSLIGESPGNTIYF TRBV5-1 once TRBJ1-3 -
TGTGCCAGCAGCTTAGGGACAGGGACTCAAGAGACCCAGTACTTC CASSLGTGTQETQYF TRBV7-8 few TRBJ2-5 TRBD1
TGCAGTGCTACCAGCTGGCTCTACGAGCAGTACTTC CSATSWLYEQYF TRBV20-1 - TRBJ2-7 -
TGCAGTGCTAGCGGGAGGCACCCCACAGATACGCAGTATTTT CSASGRHPTDTQYF TRBV20-1 - TRBJ2-3 TRBD2
TGTGCCAGCAGTTCCGACAGCCGCTCTGGAAACACCATATATTTT CASSSDSRSGNTIYF TRBV6-5 - TRBJ1-3 -
TGTGCCAGCAGTACACAGGGGGGCGAGCAGTACTTC CASSTQGGEQYF TRBV12-3/TRBV12-4 few TRBJ2-7 TRBD1
TGTGCCAGCAGGGGCACAGGGAACGAGCAGTACTTC CASRGTGNEQYF TRBV10-3 - TRBJ2-7 -
TGTGCCAGCAGCCCAGAGGTTGGAAACACCATATATTTT CASSPEVGNTIYF TRBV3-1 many TRBJ1-3 -
TGTGCCAGTAGTCCGGGACTTCACTATGGCTACACCTTC CASSPGLHYGYTF TRBV19 - TRBJ1-2 -
TGTGCCAGCAGTTACTCGGCATTTATTAACTATGGCTACACCTTC CASSYSAFINYGYTF TRBV6-5 - TRBJ1-2 -
TGTGCCACCAGCAGCATAGAAAACTCCTACGAGCAGTACTTC CATSSIENSYEQYF TRBV15 - TRBJ2-7 -